The 30 T cell receptor beta chains in this list originate from one sample, sequenced in a study of T cells in Graves' hyperthyroidism and ophthalmopathy. Amplification targeted TCR beta CDR3 regions from RNA transcripts. HTBI primers drove first-round RT-PCR of the TCR CDR3. TCRdb itself ran the multiplex PCR reads through MiXCR, one entry per CDR3 protein. The sample lists a few hundred thousand distinct CDR3 sequences, 40% to 50% seen once, with about 43% in the top ten. The sample consisted of peripheral blood or thyroid tissue (not recorded which). The receptors were gathered from an adult woman with Graves' disease, either hyperthyroidism or ophthalmopathy (not recorded which).

The chain joins TRBV2 to TRBJ1-5, with 9 nucleotides matching TRBD1. Per germline, CDR1 SNHLY and CDR2 FYNNEI. The CDR3 contains 13 residues. CDR3 sequence: CARRGTGYQPQHF. The CDR3 DNA reads TGTGCTAGAAGGGGGACAGGGTATCAGCCCCAGCATTTT.

This clonotype was recorded only once. V gene TRBV20-1 combines with J gene TRBJ2-5; the match to TRBD1 covers 9 bases. The CDR3 has 14 residues. Germline CDR1 DFQATT, CDR2 SNEGSKA (reference sequence). Trimming took 2 bases from V and 4 from J; bases not matched to a gene: 5. CDR3 sequence reads: CSARPGQGIETQYF. The CDR3 bases are TGCAGTGCTAGACCGGGACAGGGAATAGAGACCCAGTACTTC.

The table lists this clonotype with a few counts. The genes are TRBV28 and TRBJ2-7; TRBD1 or TRBD2 may be the D gene (6 bases each). V lost 6 bases and J lost 3, with 15 bases in between. Germline V gene lookup returns CDR1 MDHEN and CDR2 SYDVKM. CDR3 length equals 14 residues. The DNA for the CDR3 is TGTGCCAGCAGCAACCTACAGGGACTCTACGAGCAGTACTTC. This encodes CASSNLQGLYEQYF.

The rearrangement links TRBV7-2 to TRBJ2-1; D uncertain. Trimming shortened V by 1 base and J by 5 bases, and 6 bases separated the two germline ends. The CDR3 covers 13 residues. Germline assignment: CDR1 SGHTA and CDR2 FQGNSA. CDR3 protein: CASSLGHNNEQFF. DNA for the CDR3: TGTGCCAGCAGCTTAGGCCACAACAATGAGCAGTTCTTC.

The V and J genes are TRBV12-3 or TRBV12-4 and TRBJ2-5, with D unresolved. V was clipped by 2 bases and J by 5 bases, with 6 bases between them. CDR3 length: 12 residues. The CDR3 nucleotides read TGTGCCAGCAGTTTACAGATCGAGACCCAGTACTTC. As protein: CASSLQIETQYF.

V and J are TRBV20-1 and TRBJ2-5; 9 nucleotides line up with TRBD2. The CDR3 sequence is 16 residues long. V was clipped by 0 bases and J by 6 bases; unmatched bases: 11. In germline, CDR1 is DFQATT, CDR2 SNEGSKA (reference sequence). In DNA form, the CDR3 reads TGCAGTGCTAGAGATATAATAACTAGCGGGCGGAAGACCCAGTACTTC. This gives the protein CSARDIITSGRKTQYF.

At least ten counts were recorded for this clonotype. This chain uses TRBV29-1 with TRBJ2-7; 7 positions agree with TRBD1. Germline V gene lookup returns CDR1 SQVTM and CDR2 ANQGSEA. The CDR3 is 14 residues long. Trimming cost V 6 bases and J 1 base; bases outside gene matches: 9. CDR3 residues: CSVRPRQGSYEQYF. The CDR3 DNA sequence: TGCAGCGTACGACCCCGACAGGGATCCTACGAGCAGTACTTC.

This clonotype occurred a few times. This sequence joins TRBV28 and TRBJ2-2, with a possible D match to TRBD2 (6 bases). This CDR3 is 16 amino acids long. CDR1 is MDHEN, CDR2 SYDVKM, per germline. V lost 4 bases and J 5 bases, leaving 17 bases between the germline ends. CDR3 DNA sequence: TGTGCCAGCAGTTCCATACTAGCCGGAACAACCGGGGAGCTGTTTTTT. Translation: CASSSILAGTTGELFF.

This chain connects TRBV6-1 to TRBJ2-5; 12 positions agree with TRBD2. This CDR3 spans 16 amino acids. Germline V lookup: CDR1 MNHNS, CDR2 SASEGT. J gave up 7 bases and V 7 bases, and 13 bases lay outside the gene matches. The CDR3 sequence is CASTRLAGDVRGTQYF. The CDR3 coding sequence is TGTGCCAGCACCCGACTAGCGGGAGACGTTCGTGGGACCCAGTACTTC.

This clonotype came up a few times. This rearrangement joins TRBV5-1 to TRBJ2-7; 9 nucleotides match TRBD1. From germline, CDR1 is SGHRS and CDR2 YFSETQ. V lost 2 bases to trimming and J lost 2 bases; unmatched junction nucleotides: 5. The CDR3 spans 15 residues. The CDR3 DNA is TGCGCCAGCAGCTTAGGGGACAGGGTTCCCTACGAGCAGTACTTC. This codes for CASSLGDRVPYEQYF. The full variable domain, rest sourced from reference TRBV5-1 and TRBJ2-7, is KAGVTQTPRYLIKTRGQQVTLSCSPISGHRSVSWYQQTPGQGLQFLFEYFSETQRNKGNFPGRFSGRQFSNSRSEMNVSTLELGDSALYLCASSLGDRVPYEQYFGPGTRLTVT.

The V call is TRBV11-2, the J call TRBJ2-5; 7 nucleotides line up with TRBD1. Germline CDR1 and CDR2: SGHAT and FQNNGV. This CDR3 has 11 amino acids. V dropped 8 bases and J dropped 5; count of bases not matched to a gene: 2. CDR3 region: CASQGQETQYF. CDR3 coding DNA: TGTGCCAGCCAGGGACAGGAGACCCAGTACTTC.

This chain joins TRBV6-5 and TRBJ1-1; D ambiguous. V was cut by 7 bases and J by 4 bases, with 16 bases left in between. Germline-derived CDR1 and CDR2 are MNHEY and SVGAGI. The CDR3 loop spans 14 amino acids. In DNA form, the CDR3 reads TGTGCCAGCACTCGTGGGGTGGTGGGCACTGAAGCTTTCTTT. Amino acids: CASTRGVVGTEAFF.

This rearrangement joins TRBV7-8 to TRBJ1-1; D ambiguous. Germline V CDR1 and CDR2: SGHVS, FQNEAQ. V lost 8 bases and J 7 bases, leaving 20 bases between the germline ends. CDR3 length: 14 amino acids. This CDR3 is CASRIDTSRGEAFF. CDR3 nucleotide sequence: TGTGCCAGCCGCATAGATACCTCTCGTGGTGAAGCTTTCTTT.

Remarks on this clonotype: This CDR3 is missing its conserved last phenylalanine or tryptophan, likely due to a read error. No DNA is shown, since the ends of the CDR3 on it are uncertain; the CDR3 is the one TCRdb lists. V is TRBV5-1 and J is TRBJ1-4. The CDR3 has 8 amino acids, counting both end residues. CDR1 and CDR2 (germline): SGHRS, YFSETQ. The CDR3 here is CASSLKDY.

The chain is built from TRBV25-1 and TRBJ2-2; D ambiguous. The CDR3 consists of 13 residues. Trimming shortened V by 3 bases and J by 3 bases, and 5 bases separated the two germline ends. Germline-derived CDR1 and CDR2 are MGHDK and SYGVNS. The CDR3 region has the DNA TGTGCCAGCAGTGATCATTACACCGGGGAGCTGTTTTTT. Residues: CASSDHYTGELFF. The complete variable domain, with remaining parts taken from reference TRBV25-1 and TRBJ2-2, reads EADIYQTPRYLVIGTGKKITLECSQTMGHDKMYWYQQDPGMELHLIHYSYGVNSTEKGDLSSESTVSRIRTEHFPLTLESARPSHTSQYLCASSDHYTGELFFGEGSRLTVL.

Turning to this clonotype: The junction departs from the called germline gene at one end, perhaps through a read error. V and J are TRBV19 and TRBJ2-6, with TRBD1 as a possible D gene (8 bases). This CDR3 contains 17 residues. In germline, CDR1 is LNHDA, CDR2 SQIVND (reference sequence). The CDR3 nucleotides read TGTGCCAGTAGTACCCGGACAGGGAGGGCTGGGGCGAACGTCCTGACTTTC. This gives the protein CASSTRTGRAGANVLTF.

This clonotype occurred many times. The chain couples TRBV5-1 to TRBJ1-1; 8 bases match TRBD1. The germline gives CDR1 SGHRS, CDR2 YFSETQ. This CDR3 spans 16 amino acids. The junction had 12 bases not matched to a gene; V was cut back by 6 bases and J by 2 bases. This CDR3 reads CASNQGAWGSNTEAFF. CDR3 DNA sequence: TGCGCCAGCAACCAGGGGGCCTGGGGGTCCAACACTGAAGCTTTCTTT.

This clonotype was found many times. This chain uses TRBV6-5 with TRBJ1-2; tentatively, D is TRBD1 (6 bases). CDR1 is MNHEY, CDR2 SVGAGI, per germline. The CDR3 has 13 amino acids. V lost 2 bases and J lost 8, with 12 bases in between. The CDR3 region is CASSYRGARGYTF. The CDR3 nucleotides read TGTGCCAGCAGTTACCGGGGGGCGAGGGGCTACACCTTC.

This clonotype came up many times. This chain connects TRBV6-1 to TRBJ2-7; D unclear. The CDR3 sequence is 12 residues long. CDR1 and CDR2 from the germline V gene are MNHNS and SASEGT. V dropped 2 bases and J dropped 3 bases, with 5 bases sitting between them. CDR3 nucleotide sequence: TGTGCCAGCAGTGAACCAATCTACGAGCAGTACTTC. It specifies CASSEPIYEQYF.

In this sample, this clonotype turned up many times. The chain is built from TRBV20-1 and TRBJ2-7, with 9 bases lining up with TRBD1. V was pared by 6 bases and J by 2 bases, with 8 bases of the junction left unmatched. Germline assignment: CDR1 DFQATT and CDR2 SNEGSKA (reference sequence). This CDR3 is 14 amino acids long. The CDR3 bases are TGCAGTGCCTTCGACAGGGGGGGACCCTACGAGCAGTACTTC. Residues: CSAFDRGGPYEQYF.

The genes are TRBV9 and TRBJ2-7; TRBD2 agrees at 10 bases. Trimming cost V 0 bases and J 5 bases; bases outside gene matches: 11. CDR1 and CDR2 from the germline V gene are SGDLS and YYNGEE. The CDR3 runs to 17 residues. The CDR3 DNA reads as TGTGCCAGCAGCGTAGGAGCAGCGGGAGGGCCAAGCGACGAGCAGTACTTC. This gives the protein CASSVGAAGGPSDEQYF.

V gene TRBV15 combines with J gene TRBJ1-2; D is undetermined. The CDR3 runs to 15 residues. Germline V gene data show CDR1 as LNHNV and CDR2 as YYDKDF (reference sequence). V dropped 0 bases and J dropped 4 bases, with 12 bases sitting between them. The CDR3 loop is CATSRDPARTYGYTF. The CDR3 DNA reads as TGTGCCACCAGCAGAGATCCGGCGCGGACCTATGGCTACACCTTC.

J is TRBJ2-7 and V is TRBV5-1, with D possibly TRBD2 on 5 matching bases. The germline gives CDR1 SGHRS, CDR2 YFSETQ. The CDR3 runs 14 residues. The V gene lost 4 bases and the J gene lost 2 bases, with 13 bases spanning the gap. The CDR3 DNA reads as TGCGCCAGCAGCCCACAGACGGGAACCTACGAGCAGTACTTC. It specifies CASSPQTGTYEQYF.

The chain combines TRBV29-1 with TRBJ2-3; TRBD2 might be the D (6 bases). Deletions cut 4 bases from V and 3 bases from J, with 14 bases between. Per germline, CDR1 SQVTM and CDR2 ANQGSEA. The CDR3 totals 14 residues. CDR3 bases: TGCAGCGTTGCTAGTAGCGGCAATACAGATACGCAGTATTTT. Translating it yields CSVASSGNTDTQYF.

The chain uses TRBV29-1 and TRBJ1-2, with D possibly TRBD1 on 6 matching bases. The CDR3 totals 13 residues. Germline V lookup: CDR1 SQVTM, CDR2 ANQGSEA. The V and J ends lost 8 bases and 5 bases respectively, with 18 bases between them. The CDR3 DNA sequence: TGCAGCTTGACACAGGGTGGGATTTATGGCTACACCTTC. Its translation: CSLTQGGIYGYTF.

At least ten counts were recorded for this clonotype. The V call is TRBV4-2, the J call TRBJ1-4; no firm D call. This CDR3 comprises 15 residues. Germline V gene lookup returns CDR1 LGHNA and CDR2 YNFKEQ. V was cut by 0 bases and J by 4 bases, with 9 bases left in between. This CDR3 is CASSQDSDLNEKLFF. DNA of the CDR3: TGTGCCAGCAGCCAAGATAGTGATCTTAATGAAAAACTGTTTTTT.

The rearrangement joins TRBV29-1 to TRBJ1-6; TRBD1 agrees at 10 bases. The CDR3 covers 14 residues. The junction had 7 bases not matched to a gene; V was cut back by 6 bases and J by 8 bases. The germline V gene has CDR1 SQVTM and CDR2 ANQGSEA. The CDR3 DNA reads TGCAGCGTCAGGACAGGGGGACAGTATTCACCCCTCCACTTT. It codes for CSVRTGGQYSPLHF. The whole variable domain, filled in from reference TRBV29-1 and TRBJ1-6, reads SAVISQKPSRDICQRGTSLTIQCQVDSQVTMMFWYRQQPGQSLTLIATANQGSEATYESGFVIDKFPISRPNLTFSTLTVSNMSPEDSSIYLCSVRTGGQYSPLHFGNGTRLTVT.

The genes are TRBV7-2 and TRBJ1-2, with unresolved D. V gave up 1 base and J gave up 4 bases, with 13 bases separating them. Germline CDR1 SGHTA, CDR2 FQGNSA. This CDR3 is 15 amino acids long. The CDR3 region is CASSLVPDGAYGYTF. CDR3 nucleotide sequence: TGTGCCAGCAGCTTAGTGCCGGACGGCGCCTATGGCTACACCTTC.

At least ten counts were recorded for this clonotype. The rearrangement links TRBV19 to TRBJ1-5; D ambiguous. The length of the CDR3 is 13 residues. Germline V lookup: CDR1 LNHDA, CDR2 SQIVND (reference sequence). V was shortened by 0 bases and J by 10 bases, with 10 bases between the two germline ends. As DNA, the CDR3 is TGTGCCAGTAGTATAGATTTCGAATCACCCCAGCATTTT. It specifies CASSIDFESPQHF.

The V and J genes are TRBV7-9 and TRBJ2-5; TRBD1 aligns across 10 bases. The CDR3 covers 14 residues. After removal of 9 bases from V and 5 bases from J, the junction contained 9 bases not matched to a gene. Germline V gene data show CDR1 as SEHNR and CDR2 as FQNEAQ (reference sequence). CDR3 in amino acids: CASSATGGAETQYF. The CDR3 DNA is TGTGCCAGTTCTGCGACAGGGGGCGCGGAGACCCAGTACTTC.